One and the same sample provided the 5 T cell receptor beta chains below, sequenced in a study of STAT5B mutations in CD4+ large granular lymphocyte leukemia. Some clones are missing from TCRdb's copy, which holds only in-frame ones; the method was immunoSEQ multiplex PCR. The table lists about 33,000 clones, 60% to 80% of them singletons, with approximately 0.29% in the top ten. The material sequenced was CD4+ T cells from blood buffy coats. Source of these receptors: a human donor in good health.

The chain combines TRBV5-4 with TRBJ1-2; maybe TRBD1 (6 bases). The germline V gene encodes CDR1 SGHNT and CDR2 YYREEE (reference sequence). CDR3 length equals 15 residues. The V and J ends lost 3 bases and 4 bases respectively, with 16 bases between them. CDR3 sequence (DNA): TGTGCCAGCAGCTATGGACGAGGGGGGATCTATGGCTACACCTTC. It specifies CASSYGRGGIYGYTF. The variable domain in full, completed from reference TRBV5-4 and TRBJ1-2, reads ETGVTQSPTHLIKTRGQQVTLRCSSQSGHNTVSWYQQALGQGPQFIFQYYREEENGRGNFPPRFSGLQFPNYSSELNVNALELDDSALYLCASSYGRGGIYGYTFGSGTRLTVV.

CDR3 DNA sequence: TGTGCCAGCAGCGCCACCGGGAGGGCGAGTACTGAAGCTTTCTTT. Amino acid sequence: CASSATGRASTEAFF. The V call is TRBV5-6, the J call TRBJ1-1; D uncertain. Germline CDR1 is SGHDT and CDR2 is YYEEEE. There are 15 residues in the CDR3. V dropped 4 bases and J dropped 5 bases, with 18 bases sitting between them.

The chain carries TRBV27 and TRBJ2-2; 7 nucleotides match TRBD2. The V and J ends lost 8 bases and 4 bases, in that order; junction bases with no gene match: 7. Germline lookup yields CDR1 MNHEY and CDR2 SMNVEV (reference sequence). The CDR3 has 14 residues. The CDR3 sequence is CASLGVAGTGELFF. The CDR3 DNA follows: TGTGCCAGCCTCGGGGTAGCGGGCACCGGGGAGCTGTTTTTT.

The chain recombines TRBV18 with TRBJ2-5; 11 nucleotides agree with TRBD2. The junction had 14 bases not matched to a gene; V was cut back by 3 bases and J by 5 bases. The CDR3 extends over 18 amino acids. CDR1 is KGHSH and CDR2 is LQKENI in the germline V gene. Written as DNA, the CDR3 is TGTGCCAGCTCACCCTACCTAGCGGGAGGATCCCTCGCGGAGACCCAGTACTTC. This translates into CASSPYLAGGSLAETQYF.

This clone was recorded a few times. The CDR3 reads CASSLVPGTASYLHF. The CDR3 DNA reads TGTGCCAGCAGCTTGGTTCCGGGGACAGCGAGCTACCTCCACTTT. The V call is TRBV7-2, the J call TRBJ1-6; 7 bases are a match to TRBD1. Germline values: CDR1 SGHTA, CDR2 FQGNSA. The V segment lost 3 bases and the J segment 15 bases; nucleotides outside the gene matches: 14. This CDR3 contains 15 residues.